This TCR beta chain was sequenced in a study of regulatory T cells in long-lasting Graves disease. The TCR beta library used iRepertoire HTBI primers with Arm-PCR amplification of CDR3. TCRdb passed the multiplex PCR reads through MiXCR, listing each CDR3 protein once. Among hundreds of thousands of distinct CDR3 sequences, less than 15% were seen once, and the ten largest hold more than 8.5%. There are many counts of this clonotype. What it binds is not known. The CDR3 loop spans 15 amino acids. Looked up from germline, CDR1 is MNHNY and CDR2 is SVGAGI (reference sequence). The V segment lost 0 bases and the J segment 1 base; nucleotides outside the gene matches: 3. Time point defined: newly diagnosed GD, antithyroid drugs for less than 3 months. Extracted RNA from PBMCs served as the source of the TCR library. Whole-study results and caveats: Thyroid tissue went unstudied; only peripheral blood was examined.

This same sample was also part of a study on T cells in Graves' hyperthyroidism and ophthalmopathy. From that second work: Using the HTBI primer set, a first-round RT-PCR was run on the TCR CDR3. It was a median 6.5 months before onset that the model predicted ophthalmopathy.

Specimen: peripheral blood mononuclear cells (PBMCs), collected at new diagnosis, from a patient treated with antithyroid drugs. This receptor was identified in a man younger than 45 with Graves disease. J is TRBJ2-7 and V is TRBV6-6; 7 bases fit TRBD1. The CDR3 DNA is TGTGCCAGCAGTTACTCGTCCAGGGGGTCCTACGAGCAGTACTTC. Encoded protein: CASSYSSRGSYEQYF.